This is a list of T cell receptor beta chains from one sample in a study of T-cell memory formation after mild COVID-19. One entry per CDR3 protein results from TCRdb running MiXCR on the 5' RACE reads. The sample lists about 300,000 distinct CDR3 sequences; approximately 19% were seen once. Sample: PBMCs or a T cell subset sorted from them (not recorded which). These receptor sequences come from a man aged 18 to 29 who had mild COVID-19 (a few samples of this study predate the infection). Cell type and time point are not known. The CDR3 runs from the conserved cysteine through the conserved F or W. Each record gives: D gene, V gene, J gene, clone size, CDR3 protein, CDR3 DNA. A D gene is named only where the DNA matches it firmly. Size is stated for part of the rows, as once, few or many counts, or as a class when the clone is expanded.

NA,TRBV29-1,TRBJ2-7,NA,CSVEQGSSYEQYF,TGCAGCGTTGAACAGGGTAGCTCCTACGAGCAGTACTTC
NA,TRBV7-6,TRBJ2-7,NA,CASSSTATASYSYEQYF,TGTGCCAGCAGCTCTACCGCCACAGCCTCTTACTCCTACGAGCAGTACTTC
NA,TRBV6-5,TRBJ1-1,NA,CASGSLNTEAFF,TGTGCCAGTGGGAGTCTGAACACTGAAGCTTTCTTT
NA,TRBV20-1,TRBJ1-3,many,CSARDMDPSGNTIYF,TGCAGTGCTAGAGATATGGACCCCTCTGGAAACACCATATATTTT
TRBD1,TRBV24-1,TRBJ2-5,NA,CATSARTGDQETQYF,TGTGCCACCAGTGCTCGGACAGGGGACCAAGAGACCCAGTACTTC
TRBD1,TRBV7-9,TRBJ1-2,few,CAMAGGVGYTF,TGTGCAATGGCAGGGGGTGTTGGCTACACCTTC
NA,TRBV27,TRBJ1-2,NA,CASSFLGALGYTF,TGTGCCAGCAGTTTTCTGGGGGCGTTGGGCTACACCTTC
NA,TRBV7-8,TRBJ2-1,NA,CASSLELGVREQFF,TGTGCCAGCAGCTTAGAGTTGGGAGTGCGGGAGCAGTTCTTC
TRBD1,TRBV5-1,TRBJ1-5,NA,CASSLGGAGKQPQHF,TGCGCCAGCAGCTTAGGGGGCGCGGGTAAACAGCCCCAGCATTTT
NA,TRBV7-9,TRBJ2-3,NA,CASSIQDTQYF,TGTGCCAGCAGCATTCAAGATACGCAGTATTTT
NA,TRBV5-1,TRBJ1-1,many,CASSLEQGWTDAFF,TGCGCCAGCAGCCTGGAACAGGGTTGGACTGATGCTTTCTTT
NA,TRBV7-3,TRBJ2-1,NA,CASTQIGTFENEQFF,TGTGCCAGCACCCAAATCGGAACGTTCGAGAATGAGCAGTTCTTC
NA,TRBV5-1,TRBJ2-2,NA,CASYRDSGKNGKLFF,TGCGCCAGTTACCGGGACTCCGGAAAGAACGGGAAGCTGTTTTTT
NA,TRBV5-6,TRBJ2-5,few,CASSLPRGQETQYF,TGTGCCAGCAGCTTGCCCAGGGGCCAAGAGACCCAGTACTTC
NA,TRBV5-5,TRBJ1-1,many,CASSPRGMNTEAFF,TGTGCCAGCAGCCCCAGGGGCATGAACACTGAAGCTTTCTTT
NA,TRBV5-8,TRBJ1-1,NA,CASSFPTSNTEAFF,TGTGCCAGCAGCTTCCCCACATCGAACACTGAAGCTTTCTTT
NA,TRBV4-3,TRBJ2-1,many,CASSHSGGRNEQFF,TGCGCCAGCAGCCACAGCGGAGGGCGCAATGAGCAGTTCTTC
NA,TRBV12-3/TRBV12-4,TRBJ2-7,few,CASSLSPSNEQYF,TGTGCCAGCAGTTTATCCCCTAGCAACGAGCAGTACTTC
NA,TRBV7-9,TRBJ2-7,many,CASSLQSSSYEQYF,TGTGCCAGCAGCTTACAGAGTAGCTCCTACGAGCAGTACTTC
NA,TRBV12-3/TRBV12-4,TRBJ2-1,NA,CASLSLGYSNSYNEQFF,TGTGCCAGCCTCTCCCTGGGTTACTCGAACTCCTACAATGAGCAGTTCTTC
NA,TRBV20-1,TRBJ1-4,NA,CSATGSTNEKLFF,TGCAGTGCTACTGGGTCAACTAATGAAAAACTGTTTTTT
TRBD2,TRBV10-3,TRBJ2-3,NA,CATTGRGGGTDTQYF,TGTGCCACCACTGGGAGGGGTGGGGGGACAGATACGCAGTATTTT
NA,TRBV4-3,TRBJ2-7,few,CASSQDAARGYEQYF,TGCGCCAGCAGCCAAGATGCCGCCAGGGGCTACGAGCAGTACTTC
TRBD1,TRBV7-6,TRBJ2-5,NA,CASSLRQGVVETQYF,TGTGCCAGCAGCTTGCGACAGGGGGTTGTGGAGACCCAGTACTTC
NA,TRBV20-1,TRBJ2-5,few,CSASPSGETQYF,TGCAGTGCTAGTCCCAGCGGAGAGACCCAGTACTTC
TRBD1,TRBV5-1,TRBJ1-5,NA,CASSWDRNQPQHF,TGCGCCAGCAGCTGGGACAGAAATCAGCCCCAGCATTTT
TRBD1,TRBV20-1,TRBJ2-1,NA,CSAGDRWYNEQFF,TGCAGTGCTGGGGACAGGTGGTACAATGAGCAGTTCTTC
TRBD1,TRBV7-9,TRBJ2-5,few,CASSSGQRETQYF,TGTGCCAGCAGCTCGGGACAGAGGGAGACCCAGTACTTC
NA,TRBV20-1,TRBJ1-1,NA,CSARGTLNTEAFF,TGCAGTGCTAGGGGAACATTGAACACTGAAGCTTTCTTT
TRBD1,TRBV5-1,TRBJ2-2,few,CASSPGQGLPTGELFF,TGCGCCAGCAGCCCAGGACAGGGACTCCCTACCGGGGAGCTGTTTTTT
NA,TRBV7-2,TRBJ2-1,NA,CASSLFSGTENEQFF,TGTGCCAGCAGCCTTTTTTCCGGGACGGAAAATGAGCAGTTCTTC
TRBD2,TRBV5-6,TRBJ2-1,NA,CASSPVVLAGVNEQFF,TGTGCCAGCAGCCCGGTGGTGCTAGCGGGGGTTAATGAGCAGTTCTTC
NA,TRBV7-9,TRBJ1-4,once,CASSWGTEKLFF,TGTGCCAGCAGCTGGGGGACGGAAAAACTGTTTTTT
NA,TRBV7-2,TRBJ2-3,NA,CASSFVADTDTQYF,TGTGCCAGCAGCTTCGTAGCGGACACAGATACGCAGTATTTT
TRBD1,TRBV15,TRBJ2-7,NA,CATSRDRFRDRVYEQYF,TGTGCCACCAGCAGAGACCGATTTCGGGACAGGGTCTACGAGCAGTACTTC
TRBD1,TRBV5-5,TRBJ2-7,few,CASRRDRAFAYEQYF,TGTGCCAGCAGGCGGGACAGGGCGTTTGCCTACGAGCAGTACTTC
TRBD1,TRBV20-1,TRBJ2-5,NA,CSARDPGGWETQYF,TGCAGTGCTAGAGATCCAGGGGGTTGGGAGACCCAGTACTTC
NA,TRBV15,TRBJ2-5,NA,CATSRETGLGGETQYF,TGTGCCACCAGCAGAGAAACAGGTCTAGGGGGAGAGACCCAGTACTTC
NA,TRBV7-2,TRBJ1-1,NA,CASSLGDLEVAFF,TGTGCCAGCAGCTTAGGGGACCTAGAGGTAGCTTTCTTT
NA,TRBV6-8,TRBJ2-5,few,CASSYAGRVRKTQYF,TGTGCCAGCAGTTATGCAGGCAGGGTGAGAAAGACCCAGTACTTC
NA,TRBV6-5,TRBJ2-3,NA,CASTRTGDQDTQYF,TGTGCCAGCACCCGAACCGGCGACCAAGATACGCAGTATTTT
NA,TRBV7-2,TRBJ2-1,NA,CASSPRLVSNEQFF,TGTGCCAGCAGCCCGCGATTAGTCTCCAATGAGCAGTTCTTC
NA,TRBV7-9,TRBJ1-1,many,CASSSRGTEAFF,TGTGCCAGCAGCTCCCGAGGGACTGAAGCTTTCTTT
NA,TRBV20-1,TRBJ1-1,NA,CSASSGVEAFF,TGCAGTGCTAGTTCCGGGGTTGAAGCTTTCTTT
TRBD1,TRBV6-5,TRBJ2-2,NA,CAARQGGPGELFF,TGTGCCGCCCGACAGGGTGGTCCCGGGGAGCTGTTTTTT
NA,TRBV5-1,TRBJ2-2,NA,CASKGTTDTGELFF,TGCGCCAGCAAGGGAACTACGGACACCGGGGAGCTGTTTTTT
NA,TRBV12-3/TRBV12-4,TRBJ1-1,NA,CASSFEGTNTEAFF,TGTGCCAGCAGTTTCGAGGGAACGAACACTGAAGCTTTCTTT
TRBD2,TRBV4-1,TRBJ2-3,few,CASSRGAGVDTQYF,TGCGCCAGCAGCCGAGGAGCGGGGGTAGATACGCAGTATTTT
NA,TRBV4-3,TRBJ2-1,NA,CASSQEGGGTYNEQFF,TGCGCCAGCAGCCAAGAGGGTGGGGGGACCTACAATGAGCAGTTCTTC
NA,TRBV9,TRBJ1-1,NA,CASSVAATGTEAFF,TGTGCCAGCAGCGTAGCTGCTACGGGGACTGAAGCTTTCTTT